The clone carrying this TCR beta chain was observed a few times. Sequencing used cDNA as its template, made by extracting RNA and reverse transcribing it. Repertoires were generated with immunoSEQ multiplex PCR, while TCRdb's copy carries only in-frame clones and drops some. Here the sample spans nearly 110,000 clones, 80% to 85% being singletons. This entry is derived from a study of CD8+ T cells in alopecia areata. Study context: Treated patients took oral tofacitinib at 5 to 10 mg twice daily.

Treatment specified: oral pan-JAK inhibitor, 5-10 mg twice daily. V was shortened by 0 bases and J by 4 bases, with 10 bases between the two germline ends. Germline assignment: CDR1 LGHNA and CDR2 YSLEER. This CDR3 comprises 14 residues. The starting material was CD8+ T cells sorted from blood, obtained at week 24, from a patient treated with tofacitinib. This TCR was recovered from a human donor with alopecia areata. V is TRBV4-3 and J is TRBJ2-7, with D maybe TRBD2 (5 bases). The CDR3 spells CASSQDKAGYEQYF. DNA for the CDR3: TGCGCCAGCAGCCAAGATAAGGCGGGTTACGAGCAGTACTTC.